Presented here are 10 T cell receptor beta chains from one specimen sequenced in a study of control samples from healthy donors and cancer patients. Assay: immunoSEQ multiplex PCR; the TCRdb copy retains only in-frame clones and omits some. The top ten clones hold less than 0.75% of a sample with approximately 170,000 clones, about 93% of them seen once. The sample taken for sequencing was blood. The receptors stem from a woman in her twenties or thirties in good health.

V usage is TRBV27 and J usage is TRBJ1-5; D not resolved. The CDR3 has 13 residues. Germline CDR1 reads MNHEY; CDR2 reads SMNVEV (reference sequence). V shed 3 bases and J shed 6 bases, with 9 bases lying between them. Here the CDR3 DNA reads TGTGCCAGCAGTTTTGGCGGATCTCAGCCCCAGCATTTT. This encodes CASSFGGSQPQHF.

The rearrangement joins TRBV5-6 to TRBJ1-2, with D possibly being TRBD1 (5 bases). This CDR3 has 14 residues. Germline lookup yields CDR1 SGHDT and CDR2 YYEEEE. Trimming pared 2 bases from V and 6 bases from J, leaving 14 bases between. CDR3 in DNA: TGTGCCAGCAGCTTCGTGGGGGGAAATGATGGCTACACCTTC. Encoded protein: CASSFVGGNDGYTF. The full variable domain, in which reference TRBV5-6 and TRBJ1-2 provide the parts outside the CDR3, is DAGVTQSPTHLIKTRGQQVTLRCSPKSGHDTVSWYQQALGQGPQFIFQYYEEEERQRGNFPDRFSGHQFPNYSSELNVNALLLGDSALYLCASSFVGGNDGYTFGSGTRLTVV.

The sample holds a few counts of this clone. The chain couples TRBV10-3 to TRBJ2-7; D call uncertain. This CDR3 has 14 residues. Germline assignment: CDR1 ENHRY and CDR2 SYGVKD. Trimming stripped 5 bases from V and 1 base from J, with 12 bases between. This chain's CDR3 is CAISQGPASYEQYF. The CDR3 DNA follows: TGTGCCATCAGTCAAGGACCAGCATCCTACGAGCAGTACTTC.

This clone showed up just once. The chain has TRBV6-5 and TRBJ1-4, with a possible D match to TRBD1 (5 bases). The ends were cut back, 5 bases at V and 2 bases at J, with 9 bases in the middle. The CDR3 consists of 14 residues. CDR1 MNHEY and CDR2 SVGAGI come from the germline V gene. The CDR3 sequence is CASSPGGTNEKLFF. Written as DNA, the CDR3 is TGTGCCAGCAGTCCCGGGGGGACTAATGAAAAACTGTTTTTT.

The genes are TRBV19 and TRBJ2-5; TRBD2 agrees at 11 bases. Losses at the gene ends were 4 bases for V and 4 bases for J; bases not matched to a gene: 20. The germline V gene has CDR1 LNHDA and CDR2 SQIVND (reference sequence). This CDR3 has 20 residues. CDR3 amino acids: CASSKDPLIAGGLSRETQYF. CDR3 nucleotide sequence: TGTGCCAGTAGTAAAGACCCTCTAATAGCGGGAGGGCTTAGTCGAGAGACCCAGTACTTC.

The CDR3, as DNA: TGTGCCAGCAGCCCGGGGATAAACACTGAAGCTTTCTTT. Its protein is CASSPGINTEAFF. The chain couples TRBV3-1 (or the pseudogene TRBV3-2) to TRBJ1-1; D unclear. Trimming removed 4 bases at V and 2 bases at J, with 8 bases between. The CDR3 covers 13 residues. Germline CDR1 reads LGHDT; CDR2 reads YNNKEL (reference sequence).

CDR3 residues: CASGSNTGELFF. CDR3 in DNA: TGTGCTAGTGGTTCCAACACCGGGGAGCTGTTTTTT. The rearrangement links TRBV12-5 to TRBJ2-2; D is unresolved. V lost 4 bases and J lost 2, with 2 bases in between. CDR1 LGHNT and CDR2 FRNRAP come from the germline V gene. There are 12 residues in the CDR3.

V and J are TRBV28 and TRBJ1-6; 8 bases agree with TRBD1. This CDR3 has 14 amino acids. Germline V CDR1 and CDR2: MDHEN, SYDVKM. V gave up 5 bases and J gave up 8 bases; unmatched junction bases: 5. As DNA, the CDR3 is TGTGCCAGCAGTCTTGACAGGGGTTATTCACCCCTCCACTTT. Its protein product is CASSLDRGYSPLHF.

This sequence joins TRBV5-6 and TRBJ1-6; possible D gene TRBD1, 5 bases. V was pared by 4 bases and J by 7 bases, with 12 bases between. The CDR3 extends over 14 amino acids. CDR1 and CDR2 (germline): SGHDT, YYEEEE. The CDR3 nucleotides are TGTGCCAGCAGCCGGGGACGGGGAAATTCACCCCTCCACTTT. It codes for CASSRGRGNSPLHF. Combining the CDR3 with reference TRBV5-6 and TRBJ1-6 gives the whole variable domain DAGVTQSPTHLIKTRGQQVTLRCSPKSGHDTVSWYQQALGQGPQFIFQYYEEEERQRGNFPDRFSGHQFPNYSSELNVNALLLGDSALYLCASSRGRGNSPLHFGNGTRLTVT.

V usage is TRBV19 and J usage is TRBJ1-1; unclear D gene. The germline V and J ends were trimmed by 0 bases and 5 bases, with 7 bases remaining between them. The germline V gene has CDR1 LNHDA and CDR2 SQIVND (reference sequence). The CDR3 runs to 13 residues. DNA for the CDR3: TGTGCCAGTAGTATAGACCCGCTGACTGAAGCTTTCTTT. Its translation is CASSIDPLTEAFF.